This T cell receptor beta chain came from a study of T-cell memory formation after mild COVID-19. This clonotype has only a few counts. MiXCR was run by TCRdb on the 5' RACE reads, yielding one entry per CDR3 protein. There are 250,000 to 350,000 distinct CDR3 sequences in the sample; about 16% occur only once, and 22% lies in the top ten. Trimming cost V 3 bases and J 3 bases, with 10 bases left between them. Per the germline V gene, CDR1 is SQVTM and CDR2 is ANQGSEA. The CDR3 is 13 amino acids. This receptor was identified in a man younger than 35 who had mild COVID-19 (a few samples of this study predate the infection). Cell type and time point are not known. The sequenced material came from PBMCs or a T cell subset sorted from them (not recorded which). The chain is built from TRBV29-1 and TRBJ2-3; no firm D call. CDR3 sequence reads: CSVENIRTDTQYF. As DNA, the CDR3 is TGCAGCGTTGAGAATATACGGACAGATACGCAGTATTTT.